This T cell receptor beta chain was sequenced in a study of regulatory dendritic cells for organ transplantation. Across the study: Regulatory dendritic cells were monocyte-derived, receiving vitamin D3 on days 0 and 4 and IL-10 on day 4. Study-wide findings and caveats: Memory T cells were less diverse than naive, with memory CD8+ most oligoclonal. The authors noted considerable between-person heterogeneity in alloreactive memory CD8+ cells.

Note on this clone: Its antigen is unknown.

Some clones are missing from TCRdb's copy, which holds only in-frame ones; the method was immunoSEQ multiplex PCR. The data hold 10,000 to 11,000 clones, with roughly 65% observed a single time. Deletions cut 5 bases from V and 1 base from J, with 12 bases between. Germline loops: CDR1 LGHNT, CDR2 FRNRAP. This CDR3 region has 15 residues. Sorted T cells were CFSE-labeled and cultured 5 days with allogeneic regulatory or mature dendritic cells at 1:10. CD4+ or CD8+ T cells were sorted as naive CD45RA+ or memory CD45RO+. The TCR originated in a human donor in good health. The chain recombines TRBV12-5 with TRBJ1-5; D is possibly TRBD1 (6 bases). The sequenced sample consisted of naive CD4+ T cells from blood cultured with dendritic cells. This sample's subset: CD45RA+ naive T cells. The CDR3: CASGLRTASNQPQHF. The CDR3 DNA sequence: TGTGCTAGTGGTCTTCGGACAGCGAGCAATCAGCCCCAGCATTTT. Variable domain in full (rest from reference TRBV12-5 and TRBJ1-5): DARVTQTPRHKVTEMGQEVTMRCQPILGHNTVFWYRQTMMQGLELLAYFRNRAPLDDSGMPKDRFSAEMPDATLATLKIQPSEPRDSAVYFCASGLRTASNQPQHFGDGTRLSIL.